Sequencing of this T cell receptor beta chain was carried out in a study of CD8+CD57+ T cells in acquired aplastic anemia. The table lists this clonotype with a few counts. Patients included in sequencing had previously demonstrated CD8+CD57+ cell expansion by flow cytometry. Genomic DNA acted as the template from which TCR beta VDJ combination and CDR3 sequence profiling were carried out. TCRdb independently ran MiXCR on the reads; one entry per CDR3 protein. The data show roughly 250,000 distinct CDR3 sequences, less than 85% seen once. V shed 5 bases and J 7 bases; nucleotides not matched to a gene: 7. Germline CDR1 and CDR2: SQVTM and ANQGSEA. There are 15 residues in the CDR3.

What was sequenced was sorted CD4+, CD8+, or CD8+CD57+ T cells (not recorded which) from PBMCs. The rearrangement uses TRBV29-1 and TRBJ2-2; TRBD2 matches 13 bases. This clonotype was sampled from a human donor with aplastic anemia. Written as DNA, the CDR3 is TGCAGCGTTCAACTAGCGGGGGGGTATGGCGGGGAGCTGTTTTTT. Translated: CSVQLAGGYGGELFF.